One and the same sample provided the 2 T cell receptor beta chains below, sequenced in a study of T cells in women clearing cervical HPV infection. Data came from immunoSEQ multiplex PCR; TCRdb stores just in-frame clones and leaves some out. The sample's table shows some 19,000 clones. The material sequenced was blood buffy coat. Receptors were obtained from a woman between 18 and 70 years old with a cervical HPV16 infection that either progressed to CIN3+ or cleared (not recorded which).

CDR3 loop: CASSLGGGGDTQYF. Partial CDR3 DNA: TGTGCCAGCTCCCTGGGGGGAGGCGGTGATACG. The rearrangement uses TRBV5-5 and TRBJ2-3; TRBD2 is a possible D gene (6 bases). The read ends 3 residues before the CDR3 terminus; that terminus is restored from the germline J gene. The CDR3 has 14 amino acids. The V and J ends lost 7 bases and 6 bases respectively, with 18 bases between them. From germline, CDR1 is SGHKS and CDR2 YYEKEE (reference sequence).

Concerning this clone: From the germline J gene comes the end of the CDR3, since the read stops 3 residues before it. This chain uses TRBV19 with TRBJ1-2; 7 bases line up with TRBD1. The CDR3 has 15 residues. Germline V lookup: CDR1 LNHDA, CDR2 SQIVND (reference sequence). V lost 6 bases and J lost 0; bases outside the gene matches: 7. CDR3 sequence: CASRDRRAANYGYTF. The part of the CDR3 DNA that was read is TGTGCCAGTAGGGACAGGCGGGCAGCTAACTATGGC.